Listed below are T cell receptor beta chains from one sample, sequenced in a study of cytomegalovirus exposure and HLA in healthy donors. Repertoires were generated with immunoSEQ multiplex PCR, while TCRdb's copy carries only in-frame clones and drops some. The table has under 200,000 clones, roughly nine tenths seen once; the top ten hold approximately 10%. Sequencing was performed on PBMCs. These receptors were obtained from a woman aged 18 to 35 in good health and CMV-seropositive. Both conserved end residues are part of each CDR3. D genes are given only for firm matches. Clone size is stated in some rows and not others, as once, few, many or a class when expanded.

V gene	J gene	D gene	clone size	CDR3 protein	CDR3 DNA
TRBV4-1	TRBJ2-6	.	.	CASSQPGLTRGANVLTF	TGCGCCAGCAGCCAACCCGGCCTTACGAGGGGGGCCAACGTCCTGACTTTC
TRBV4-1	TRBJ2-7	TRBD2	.	CASSQAVLGQRDPYEQYF	TGCGCCAGCAGCCAAGCTGTTTTGGGGCAGCGGGATCCCTACGAGCAGTACTTC
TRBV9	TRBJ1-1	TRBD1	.	CASSVGLGDRGTEAFF	TGTGCCAGCAGCGTAGGTCTAGGGGACAGGGGCACTGAAGCTTTCTTT
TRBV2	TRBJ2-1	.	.	CASSVEAEGGEQFF	TGTGCCAGCAGTGTGGAGGCAGAAGGTGGTGAGCAGTTCTTC
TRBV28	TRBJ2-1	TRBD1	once	CASSYPGQGETYNEQFF	TGTGCCAGCAGTTACCCGGGACAGGGGGAAACATACAATGAGCAGTTCTTC
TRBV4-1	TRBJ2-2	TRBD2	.	CASSRIGGTGELFF	TGCGCCAGCAGCCGCATCGGGGGGACCGGGGAGCTGTTTTTT
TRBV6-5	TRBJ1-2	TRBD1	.	CASSARERGLYGYTF	TGTGCCAGCAGTGCCCGGGAAAGGGGGCTCTATGGCTACACCTTC
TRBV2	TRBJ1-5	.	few	CATKGEGQPQHF	TGTGCCACCAAAGGGGAGGGTCAGCCCCAGCATTTT
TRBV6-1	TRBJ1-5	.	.	CASRGLGAYQPQHF	TGTGCCAGCAGAGGTTTAGGGGCCTATCAGCCCCAGCATTTT
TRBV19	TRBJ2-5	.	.	CASSPLSGQPKRETQYF	TGTGCCAGTAGTCCTCTCTCAGGGCAACCCAAACGAGAGACCCAGTACTTC
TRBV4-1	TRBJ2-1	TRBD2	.	CASSHGTSGRSYNEQFF	TGCGCCAGCAGCCATGGGACTAGCGGGAGAAGCTACAATGAGCAGTTCTTC
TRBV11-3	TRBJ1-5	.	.	CASSLPDQPQHF	TGTGCCAGCAGCTTACCGGATCAGCCCCAGCATTTT
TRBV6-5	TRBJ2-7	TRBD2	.	CASSYSGLAGGDEQYF	TGTGCCAGCAGTTACTCGGGACTAGCGGGAGGAGACGAGCAGTACTTC
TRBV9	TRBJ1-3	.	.	CASSVDGASGNTIYF	TGTGCCAGCAGCGTAGATGGGGCCTCTGGAAACACCATATATTTT
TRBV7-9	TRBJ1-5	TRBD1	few	CASSWDRDNQPQHF	TGTGCCAGCAGCTGGGACAGGGACAATCAGCCCCAGCATTTT
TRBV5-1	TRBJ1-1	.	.	CASQTGNTEAFF	TGCGCCAGTCAGACAGGGAACACTGAAGCTTTCTTT
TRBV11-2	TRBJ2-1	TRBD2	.	CASSWSAGGPTLRFF	TGTGCCAGCAGCTGGTCAGCGGGAGGGCCAACCTTACGATTCTTC
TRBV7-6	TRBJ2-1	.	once	CASSWGLASHNEQFF	TGTGCCAGCAGCTGGGGCCTAGCGTCCCACAATGAGCAGTTCTTC
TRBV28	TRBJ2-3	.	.	CASSIPVGAKADTQYF	TGTGCCAGCAGTATCCCTGTAGGGGCAAAAGCAGATACGCAGTATTTT
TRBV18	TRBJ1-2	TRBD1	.	CASSPLPGQARYTF	TGTGCCAGCTCACCCCTACCGGGACAGGCTCGATACACCTTC
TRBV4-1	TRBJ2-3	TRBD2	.	CASSQAPPPGGNTDTQYF	TGCGCCAGCAGCCAAGCCCCTCCCCCCGGGGGGAACACAGATACGCAGTATTTT
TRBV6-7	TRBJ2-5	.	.	CASSYSRRAKETQYF	TGTGCCAGCAGTTACTCGAGGCGGGCAAAAGAGACCCAGTACTTC
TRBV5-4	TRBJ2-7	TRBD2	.	CASSLVAGTSGRPYEQYF	TGTGCCAGCAGCTTAGTGGCAGGGACTAGCGGGAGGCCCTACGAGCAGTACTTC
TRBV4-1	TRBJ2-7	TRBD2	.	CASSQGRTSGSEQYF	TGCGCCAGCAGCCAGGGGAGGACTAGCGGGAGCGAGCAGTACTTC
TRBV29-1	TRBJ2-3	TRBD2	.	CSVTRGLAGVGDTQYF	TGCAGCGTTACTCGCGGACTAGCGGGAGTTGGGGATACGCAGTATTTT
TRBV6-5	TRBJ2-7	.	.	CASSLYGIDYEQYF	TGTGCCAGCAGCCTCTACGGGATTGACTACGAGCAGTACTTC
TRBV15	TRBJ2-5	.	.	CATSGSGVKETQYF	TGTGCCACCAGCGGATCGGGGGTGAAAGAGACCCAGTACTTC
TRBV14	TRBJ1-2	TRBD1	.	CASSQTTGDGYTF	TGTGCCAGCAGCCAAACGACAGGGGATGGCTACACCTTC
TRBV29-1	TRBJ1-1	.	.	CSGEARGMNTEAFF	TGCAGCGGCGAGGCCCGGGGAATGAACACTGAAGCTTTCTTT
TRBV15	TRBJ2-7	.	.	CATSSKTRYSYEQYF	TGTGCCACCAGCAGTAAAACCAGGTACTCCTACGAGCAGTACTTC
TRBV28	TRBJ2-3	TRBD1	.	CASSTQGAGKDTQYF	TGTGCCAGCAGTACTCAGGGGGCAGGAAAAGATACGCAGTATTTT
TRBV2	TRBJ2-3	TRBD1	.	CASSRDRAPDTQYF	TGTGCCAGCAGCCGGGACAGGGCCCCAGATACGCAGTATTTT
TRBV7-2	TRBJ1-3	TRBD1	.	CASSWTGGEYTIYF	TGTGCCAGCAGCTGGACAGGGGGCGAGTACACCATATATTTT
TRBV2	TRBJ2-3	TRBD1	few	CASRKGAGTDTQYF	TGTGCCAGCAGAAAGGGGGCGGGCACAGATACGCAGTATTTT
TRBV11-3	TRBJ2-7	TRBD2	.	CASGGGLGEQYF	TGTGCCAGCGGGGGGGGACTGGGAGAGCAGTACTTC
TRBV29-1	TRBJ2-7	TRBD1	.	CSVETGPKRGEQYF	TGCAGCGTGGAGACAGGGCCAAAAAGAGGGGAGCAGTACTTC
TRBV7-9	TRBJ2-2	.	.	CASSRANTGELFF	TGTGCCAGCAGCCGAGCGAACACCGGGGAGCTGTTTTTT
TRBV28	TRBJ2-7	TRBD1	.	CASSWTGNSYEQYF	TGTGCCAGCAGTTGGACAGGAAACTCCTACGAGCAGTACTTC
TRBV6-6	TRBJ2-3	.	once	CASSYVAPTDTQYF	TGTGCCAGCAGTTACGTAGCGCCGACAGATACGCAGTATTTT
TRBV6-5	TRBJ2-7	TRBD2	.	CASTSWDSGNYEQYF	TGTGCCAGCACCTCCTGGGATAGCGGGAACTACGAGCAGTACTTC
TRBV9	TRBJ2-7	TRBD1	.	CASSASGGITYEQYF	TGTGCCAGCAGCGCCTCAGGGGGTATCACCTACGAGCAGTACTTC
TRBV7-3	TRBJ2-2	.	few	CASSSYTGELFF	TGTGCCAGCAGCTCATACACCGGGGAGCTGTTTTTT